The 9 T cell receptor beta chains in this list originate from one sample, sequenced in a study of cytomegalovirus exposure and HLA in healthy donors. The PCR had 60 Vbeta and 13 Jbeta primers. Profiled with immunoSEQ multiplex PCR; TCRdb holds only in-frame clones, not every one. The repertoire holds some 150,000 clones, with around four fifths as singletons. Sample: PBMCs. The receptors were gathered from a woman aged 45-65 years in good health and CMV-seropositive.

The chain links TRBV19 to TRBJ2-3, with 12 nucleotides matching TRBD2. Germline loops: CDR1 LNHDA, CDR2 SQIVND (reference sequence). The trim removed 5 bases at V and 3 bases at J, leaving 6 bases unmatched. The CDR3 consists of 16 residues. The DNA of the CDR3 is TGTGCCAGTAGTCCCAGACTAGCGGGAGTGACAGATACGCAGTATTTT. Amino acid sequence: CASSPRLAGVTDTQYF.

CDR3 coding DNA: TGTGCCAGCAGCTCTCCAACAGGGATGAGCACTGAAGCTTTCTTT. This codes for CASSSPTGMSTEAFF. The V and J genes are TRBV5-4 and TRBJ1-1; TRBD1 might be the D (6 bases). CDR1 and CDR2 (germline): SGHNT, YYREEE (reference sequence). The CDR3 contains 15 residues. The V gene lost 3 bases and the J gene lost 4 bases, with 16 bases spanning the gap.

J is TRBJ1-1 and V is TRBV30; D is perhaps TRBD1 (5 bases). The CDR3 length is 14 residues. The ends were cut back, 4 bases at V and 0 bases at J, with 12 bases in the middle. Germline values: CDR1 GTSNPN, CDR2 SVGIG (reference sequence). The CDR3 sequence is CAWKVDSVNTEAFF. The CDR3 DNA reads TGTGCCTGGAAAGTTGACAGTGTGAACACTGAAGCTTTCTTT.

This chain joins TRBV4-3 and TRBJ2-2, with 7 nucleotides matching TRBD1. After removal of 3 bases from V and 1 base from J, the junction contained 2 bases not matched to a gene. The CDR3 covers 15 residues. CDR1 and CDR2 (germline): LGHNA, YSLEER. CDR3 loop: CASSHWTGNTGELFF. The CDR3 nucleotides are TGCGCCAGCAGCCATTGGACAGGGAACACCGGGGAGCTGTTTTTT.

CDR3 sequence (DNA): TGTGCCAGCAGTTACGCAGGATCTGGAGAGACCCAGTACTTC. This translates into CASSYAGSGETQYF. The chain recombines TRBV6-6 with TRBJ2-5, with D hard to call. V was shortened by 2 bases and J by 4 bases, with 11 bases between the two germline ends. The CDR3 consists of 14 residues. Germline CDR1 reads MNHNY; CDR2 reads SVGAGI (reference sequence).

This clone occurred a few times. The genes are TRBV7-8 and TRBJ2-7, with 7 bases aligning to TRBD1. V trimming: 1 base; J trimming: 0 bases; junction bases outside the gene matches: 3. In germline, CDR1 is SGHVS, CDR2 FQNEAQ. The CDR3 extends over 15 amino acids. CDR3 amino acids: CASSLVGDSSYEQYF. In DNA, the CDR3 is TGTGCCAGCAGCTTAGTGGGGGACAGCTCCTACGAGCAGTACTTC.

DNA of the CDR3: TGCGCCAGCAGCCATGCTCTACAGGGTCCTGGCAATCAGCCCCAGCATTTT. Its translation: CASSHALQGPGNQPQHF. The chain is built from TRBV4-1 and TRBJ1-5, with a possible D match to TRBD1 (6 bases). This CDR3 spans 17 amino acids. Germline V gene lookup returns CDR1 MGHRA and CDR2 YSYEKL. V gave up 3 bases and J gave up 2 bases, with 17 bases separating them.

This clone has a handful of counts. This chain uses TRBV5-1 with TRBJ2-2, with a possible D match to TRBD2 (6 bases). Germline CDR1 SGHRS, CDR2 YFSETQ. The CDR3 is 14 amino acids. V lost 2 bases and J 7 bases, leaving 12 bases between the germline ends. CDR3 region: CASSFGGSFGELFF. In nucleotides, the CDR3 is TGCGCCAGCAGCTTCGGGGGTAGTTTCGGGGAGCTGTTTTTT.

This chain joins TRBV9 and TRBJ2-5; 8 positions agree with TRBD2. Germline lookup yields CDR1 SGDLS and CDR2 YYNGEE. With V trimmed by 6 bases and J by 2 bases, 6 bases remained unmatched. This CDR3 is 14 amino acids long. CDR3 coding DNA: TGTGCCAGCACCACAGGCGGGGGGCAAGAGACCCAGTACTTC. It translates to CASTTGGGQETQYF.